The 17 T cell receptor beta chains given below trace back to one sample, sequenced in a study of T cell clonality in common variable immunodeficiency. Overall study findings and caveats: Reportedly, TCR beta sequences from common variable immunodeficiency showed fewer deletions and N-nucleotide insertions.

These receptors' antigens are unknown. Assay: immunoSEQ multiplex PCR; the TCRdb copy retains only in-frame clones and omits some. This sample has about 20,000 clones, each found more than once. Specimen: peripheral blood mononuclear cells. Receptor source: a human donor with common variable immunodeficiency.

As concerns this clone: From the germline J gene comes the end of the CDR3, since the read stops 3 residues before it. The genes are TRBV5-1 and TRBJ1-2, with D unclear. This CDR3 spans 14 amino acids. CDR1 is SGHRS, CDR2 YFSETQ, per germline. V lost 0 bases, J lost 7 bases, and 13 bases lay in between. CDR3 DNA (partial): TGCGCCAGCAGCTTGGCCGGCCAGGAACTTGGC. The encoded protein is CASSLAGQELG. The entire CDR3 protein is CASSLAGQELGYTF.

About this clone itself: The read falls 3 residues short of the CDR3 end, and the missing part is taken from the germline J gene. The chain joins TRBV18 to TRBJ1-2; 8 bases line up with TRBD1. Looked up from germline, CDR1 is KGHSH and CDR2 is LQKENI. Trimming removed 6 bases from V and 2 bases from J; junction bases left unmatched: 5. This CDR3 spans 14 amino acids. Incomplete CDR3 DNA: TGTGCCAGCTCCGGAGGACAGGGCAACTATGGC. Its protein product is CASSGGQGNYG. The complete CDR3 reads CASSGGQGNYGYTF.

To note about this clone: The read halts 3 residues ahead of the CDR3 end, with the missing end drawn from the germline J gene. The chain uses TRBV7-9 and TRBJ1-4, with a possible D match to TRBD1 (6 bases). This CDR3 is 11 amino acids long. Per germline, CDR1 SEHNR and CDR2 FQNEAQ (reference sequence). CDR3 region: CASSFLQGLFF. The sequenced part of the CDR3 DNA is TGTGCCAGCAGCTTCTTACAGGGA. Supplemented by reference TRBV7-9 and TRBJ1-4, the full variable domain reads DTGVSQNPRHKITKRGQNVTFRCDPISEHNRLYWYRQTLGQGPEFLTYFQNEAQLEKSRLLSDRFSAERPKGSFSTLEIQRTEQGDSAMYLCASSFLQGLFFGSGTQLSVL.

The table lists this clone with a few counts. This CDR3 reads CASSLSSVGAGELFF. The part of the CDR3 DNA that was read is TGTGCCAGCAGCTTATCCTCCGTCGGTGCCGGGGAG. This chain connects TRBV7-9 to TRBJ2-2; D remains ambiguous. With the read ending 3 residues before the CDR3 end, the germline J gene is used to fill in that end. CDR3 length: 15 amino acids. V lost 2 bases to trimming and J lost 6 bases, with 13 bases between them. CDR1 is SEHNR and CDR2 is FQNEAQ in the germline V gene (reference sequence).

As for this clone: The read halts 3 residues ahead of the CDR3 end, with the missing end drawn from the germline J gene. The chain joins TRBV7-9 to TRBJ2-3; D may be TRBD2 (6 bases). The CDR3 consists of 14 residues. Looked up from germline, CDR1 is SEHNR and CDR2 is FQNEAQ (reference sequence). Trimming removed 5 bases from V and 3 bases from J, with 12 bases in between. The CDR3 bases that were read are TGTGCCAGCAGCCGAAACAGCGGGACAGATACG. Its translation is CASSRNSGTDT. The entire CDR3 sequence reads CASSRNSGTDTQYF.

This clone has a handful of counts. With the read ending 3 residues before the CDR3 end, the germline J gene is used to fill in that end. This chain connects TRBV19 to TRBJ2-7; 9 bases are a match to TRBD1. Germline trimming cut 2 bases from V and 3 bases from J; bases unmatched to any gene: 5. The CDR3 loop spans 15 amino acids. Germline V CDR1 and CDR2: LNHDA, SQIVND (reference sequence). The DNA read from the CDR3 is TGTGCCAGTAGTATAAGGGGGGACAGGGTCTACGAG. Encoded protein: CASSIRGDRVYE. The whole CDR3 protein is CASSIRGDRVYEQYF.

To note about this clone: Sequencing ends 3 residues short of the CDR3 end; the germline J gene provides the rest. The chain couples TRBV7-9 to TRBJ2-1; 10 nucleotides line up with TRBD2. Germline trimming cut 5 bases from V and 2 bases from J; bases unmatched to any gene: 3. The CDR3 runs 15 residues. Germline lookup yields CDR1 SEHNR and CDR2 FQNEAQ (reference sequence). The CDR3 spells CASSQLAGTYNEQFF. The covered CDR3 bases are TGTGCCAGCAGCCAACTAGCGGGGACCTACAATGAG.

This chain's CDR3 is CASSPASVGETQYF. The sequenced part of the CDR3 DNA is TGTGCCAGCTCACCCGCTTCGGTGGGCGAGACC. V and J are TRBV18 and TRBJ2-5; no firm D call. The read comes to an end 3 residues before the CDR3 does, leaving the germline J gene to fill in the end. CDR1 is KGHSH, CDR2 LQKENI, per germline. The V end lost 3 bases, the J end lost 5 bases, and 13 bases lay between the germline ends. The CDR3 runs to 14 residues.

This clone was counted a few times. The read terminates 3 residues ahead of where the CDR3 ends, so the germline J gene completes it. The chain combines TRBV7-6 with TRBJ2-7; D is tentatively TRBD1 or TRBD2 (5 bases each). This CDR3 has 16 amino acids. Trimming removed 5 bases at V and 6 bases at J, with 23 bases between. CDR1 is SGHVS, CDR2 FNYEAQ, per germline. This CDR3 reads CASSPSGRGALTEQYF. CDR3 bases read: TGTGCCAGCAGCCCCTCGGGCCGAGGGGCCCTAACCGAG.

Concerning this clone: Read data end 3 residues before the CDR3 end; the end is taken from the germline J gene. The J gene is TRBJ1-1, the V gene TRBV7-9, with a tentative D call TRBD1 (6 bases). The CDR3 is 13 residues long. Looked up from germline, CDR1 is SEHNR and CDR2 is FQNEAQ (reference sequence). Incomplete CDR3 DNA: TGTGCCAGCAGATATAGCACAGGGACCAAA. Translating gives CASRYSTGTK. The CDR3 reads in full as CASRYSTGTKAFF.

Concerning this clone itself: The read falls 3 residues short of the CDR3 end, and the missing part is taken from the germline J gene. The chain links TRBV7-9 to TRBJ2-5; possibly TRBD1 for D (6 bases). The CDR3 is 15 amino acids. V gave up 0 bases and J gave up 1 base, with 9 bases separating them. Germline V lookup: CDR1 SEHNR, CDR2 FQNEAQ (reference sequence). Incomplete CDR3 DNA: TGTGCCAGCAGCTTAGCAGGGACACTCCAAGAGACC. Translation gives CASSLAGTLQET. The CDR3, in full, reads CASSLAGTLQETQYF.

Note on this clone: A junction end diverges from the germline sequence, so it may reflect a read error. The sequenced CDR3 bases are TGTGCTAGCAGCGCGGGAACTGGAGATACG. Protein: CASSAGTGDT. The full CDR3 sequence reads CASSAGTGDTQYF. This chain connects TRBV7-7 to TRBJ2-3; a weak D match, TRBD2 (6 bases). The sequenced fragment ends 3 residues before the CDR3 boundary, so the rest is inferred from the germline J gene. The CDR3 has 13 residues. The germline gives CDR1 SSHAT, CDR2 FNYEAQ (reference sequence).

On this clone itself: The read finishes 3 residues shy of the CDR3 end, and the germline J gene is used to complete it. This chain joins TRBV7-9 and TRBJ2-3, with TRBD2 matching over 7 bases. The germline gives CDR1 SEHNR, CDR2 FQNEAQ (reference sequence). This CDR3 contains 15 residues. Losses at the gene ends were 5 bases for V and 3 bases for J; bases not matched to a gene: 8. CDR3: CASSRLAPGTDTQYF. Incomplete CDR3 DNA: TGTGCCAGCAGCCGACTAGCCCCGGGAACAGATACG.

This clone was observed a handful of times. The read comes to an end 3 residues before the CDR3 does, leaving the germline J gene to fill in the end. The chain couples TRBV30 to TRBJ2-1; TRBD2 aligns across 8 bases. The V segment lost 2 bases and the J segment 4 bases; nucleotides outside the gene matches: 4. This CDR3 contains 14 residues. Germline V gives CDR1 GTSNPN, CDR2 SVGIG (reference sequence). The CDR3: CAWSFSSGYNEQFF. Partial CDR3 DNA: TGTGCCTGGAGTTTTTCTAGCGGGTACAATGAG.

This clone appeared a few times. The junction differs from germline at one of its ends, possibly a read error. The read halts 3 residues ahead of the CDR3 end, with the missing end drawn from the germline J gene. V and J are TRBV7-7 and TRBJ2-4; 11 bases are a match to TRBD2. From germline, CDR1 is SSHAT and CDR2 FNYEAQ (reference sequence). The CDR3 has 16 amino acids. The CDR3: CASSLIAGGPEDIQYF. The covered CDR3 bases are TGTGCTAGCAGCTTGATAGCGGGAGGGCCTGAGGACATT.

This clone was seen repeatedly, ten times or more. The read is 3 residues too short to cover the CDR3 end, so that end is filled in from the germline J gene. The gene calls are TRBV27 and TRBJ2-7; weak D call: TRBD1 (6 bases). The CDR3 is 15 amino acids. V was trimmed by 2 bases and J by 0 bases, leaving 11 bases between them. Germline CDR1 is MNHEY and CDR2 is SMNVEV (reference sequence). The CDR3 spells CASSLRTELSYEQYF. The part of the CDR3 DNA that was read is TGTGCCAGCAGTTTAAGGACAGAACTCTCCTACGAG.

On this clone: The CDR3 end falls 3 residues outside the read, so it is completed with the germline J gene. The chain carries TRBV7-2 and TRBJ1-6, with 8 bases identical to TRBD1. The CDR3 spans 15 residues. Trimming removed 3 bases from V and 7 bases from J; junction bases left unmatched: 5. Germline loops: CDR1 SGHTA, CDR2 FQGNSA. The CDR3: CASSLGDRLNSPLHF. The sequenced part of the CDR3 DNA is TGTGCCAGCAGCTTGGGGGACAGGCTCAATTCACCC.